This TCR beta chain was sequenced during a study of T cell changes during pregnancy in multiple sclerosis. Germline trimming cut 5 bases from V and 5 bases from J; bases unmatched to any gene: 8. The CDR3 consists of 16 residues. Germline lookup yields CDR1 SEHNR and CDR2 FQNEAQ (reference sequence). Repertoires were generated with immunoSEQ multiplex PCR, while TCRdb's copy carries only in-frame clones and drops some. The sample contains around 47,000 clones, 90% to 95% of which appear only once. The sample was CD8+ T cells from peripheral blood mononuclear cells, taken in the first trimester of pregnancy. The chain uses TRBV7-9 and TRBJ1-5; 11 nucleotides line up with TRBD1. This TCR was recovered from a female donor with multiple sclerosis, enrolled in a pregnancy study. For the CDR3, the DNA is TGTGCCAGCAGCGACGGGACAGGGGGGAGGGATCAGCCCCAGCATTTT. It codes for CASSDGTGGRDQPQHF. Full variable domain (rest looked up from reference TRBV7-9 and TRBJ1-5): DTGVSQNPRHKITKRGQNVTFRCDPISEHNRLYWYRQTLGQGPEFLTYFQNEAQLEKSRLLSDRFSAERPKGSFSTLEIQRTEQGDSAMYLCASSDGTGGRDQPQHFGDGTRLSIL.